This T cell receptor beta chain was sequenced for a study of cytomegalovirus exposure and HLA in healthy donors. This CDR3 has 15 amino acids. Germline-derived CDR1 and CDR2 are LNHNV and YYDKDF (reference sequence). The germline V and J ends were trimmed by 5 bases and 4 bases, with 17 bases remaining between them. PCR was performed using 60 Vbeta and 13 Jbeta primers. Sequenced by immunoSEQ multiplex PCR; TCRdb stores in-frame clones only, minus some. The sample has some 200,000 clones, just over 75% seen once. The chain combines TRBV15 with TRBJ1-2; D is possibly TRBD1 (5 bases). This TCR derives from an older woman in good health and CMV-seropositive. The sample comprised PBMCs. CDR3 region: CATSPSAGRSYGYTF. The CDR3 bases are TGTGCCACCAGCCCCTCGGCAGGGCGTAGCTATGGCTACACCTTC.